The clone carrying this TCR beta chain has just a few counts. These data belong to a study of regulatory T cells in long-lasting Graves disease. Overall study: Those Graves' patients who were newly diagnosed had been on antithyroid drugs under 3 months.

Time point of the sample: newly diagnosed GD, antithyroid drugs for less than 3 months. PBMC-extracted RNA yielded the TCR library. Staff drew around 10 milliliters of peripheral blood into EDTA tubes. Germline CDR1 and CDR2: SGHDT and YYEEEE. Germline trimming cut 0 bases from V and 5 bases from J; bases unmatched to any gene: 9. This CDR3 contains 17 residues. Construction of TCR beta libraries relied on iRepertoire HTBI primers and on Arm-PCR targeting CDR3 regions. TCRdb passed the multiplex PCR reads through MiXCR, listing each CDR3 protein once. The sample includes 440,000 or so distinct CDR3 sequences, 14% to 15% of them seen just once. The data also belong to a second study, concerning T cells in Graves' hyperthyroidism and ophthalmopathy. That report notes: On the basis of clinical symptoms, serum thyroxine and TRAb, thyroid ultrasound and orbital computed tomography, diagnoses were made.

This sequence joins TRBV5-6 and TRBJ2-5; 11 bases line up with TRBD2. The source of this sequence is a woman in her thirties with Graves disease. Sequencing used peripheral blood mononuclear cells (PBMCs), obtained at new diagnosis, from a patient treated with antithyroid drugs. The CDR3 sequence: CASSLAVTSGSRETQYF. CDR3 DNA sequence: TGTGCCAGCAGCTTGGCCGTAACTAGCGGGAGCCGGGAGACCCAGTACTTC.